The 9 T cell receptor beta chains below all came from one sample that was sequenced in a study of T cell repertoires in cytomegalovirus infection. What these receptors recognize is not known. Using its own MiXCR run on the reads, TCRdb lists one record per CDR3 protein. This table has about 470,000 distinct CDR3 sequences, 42% appearing once. The material was cultured PBMCs, obtained from culture after CMV antigen stimulation. These receptors originate from a human donor in good health (CMV status not recorded). Some clones in this sample may be carry-over from other donors' samples.

CDR3 nucleotide sequence: TGTGCCAACATCCTCCAGGGGCGACCCACAGATACGCAGTATTTT. Encoded protein: CANILQGRPTDTQYF. The chain is built from TRBV12-3 or TRBV12-4 and TRBJ2-3; a weak D match, TRBD1 (6 bases). Trimming took off 10 bases at V and 2 bases at J, with 19 bases between the two ends. The CDR3 extends over 15 amino acids.

This clonotype appeared a few times. J is TRBJ2-5 and V is TRBV11-2, with a possible D match to TRBD2 (7 bases). The germline V and J ends were trimmed by 3 bases and 5 bases, with 13 bases remaining between them. CDR3 length equals 14 residues. The V gene's germline CDR1 is SGHAT and CDR2 FQNNGV. CDR3 nucleotides: TGTGCCAGCAGCTTGTGGGGGGGCAAGGAGACCCAGTACTTC. Translated: CASSLWGGKETQYF.

V gene TRBV10-1 combines with J gene TRBJ2-7; D is uncertain. The V gene's germline CDR1 is WNHNN and CDR2 SYGVQD (reference sequence). This CDR3 has 13 residues. Trimming took off 3 bases at V and 4 bases at J, with 10 bases between the two ends. The CDR3 region is CASSDWVGYEQYF. The CDR3 DNA reads as TGCGCCAGCAGTGATTGGGTAGGGTACGAGCAGTACTTC.

There are a few counts of this clonotype. The rearrangement links TRBV7-2 to TRBJ2-3; 9 nucleotides match TRBD2. With V trimmed by 2 bases and J by 2 bases, 11 bases remained unmatched. The CDR3 covers 18 residues. Germline V gene lookup returns CDR1 SGHTA and CDR2 FQGNSA. CDR3 loop: CASSLSTSGGLYTDTQYF. The CDR3 DNA is TGTGCCAGCAGCTTATCGACTAGCGGAGGTTTATACACAGATACGCAGTATTTT.

The V gene is TRBV20-1, the J gene TRBJ1-2; TRBD1 is a possible D gene (5 bases). V was shortened by 3 bases and J by 4 bases, with 12 bases between the two germline ends. The CDR3 is made up of 13 amino acids. Germline-derived CDR1 and CDR2 are DFQATT and SNEGSKA (reference sequence). CDR3 sequence: CSASFRGPYGYTF. The CDR3 nucleotides read TGCAGTGCTAGTTTCCGGGGACCCTATGGCTACACCTTC.

This chain links TRBV5-1 with TRBJ2-5; no firm D call. With 4 bases removed from V and 2 bases from J, the gap between germline ends came to 18 bases. The CDR3 runs to 16 residues. In germline, CDR1 is SGHRS, CDR2 YFSETQ. The CDR3 region is CASSQKQSIRQETQYF. The DNA of the CDR3 is TGCGCCAGCAGCCAAAAACAAAGTATTAGGCAAGAGACCCAGTACTTC. The complete variable domain, with remaining parts taken from reference TRBV5-1 and TRBJ2-5, reads KAGVTQTPRYLIKTRGQQVTLSCSPISGHRSVSWYQQTPGQGLQFLFEYFSETQRNKGNFPGRFSGRQFSNSRSEMNVSTLELGDSALYLCASSQKQSIRQETQYFGPGTRLLVL.

The chain links TRBV6-2 or TRBV6-3 to TRBJ2-5; 9 bases are a match to TRBD2. The CDR3 totals 14 residues. V shed 7 bases, J shed 10 bases, and the junction held 13 bases outside the gene matches. The germline CDR1 and CDR2 sequences are MNHEY and SVGEGT. Here the CDR3 DNA reads TGTGCCAGCAATTTAGCGGGGGAGAAGAGAGTCCAGTACTTC. Amino acids: CASNLAGEKRVQYF.

The CDR3 spells CASSNTGLALGEQYF. CDR3 in DNA: TGTGCCAGCAGCAACACGGGACTAGCCCTGGGGGAGCAGTACTTC. This chain links TRBV7-8 with TRBJ2-7; TRBD2 aligns across 9 bases. The CDR3 is 15 residues long. Germline CDR1 is SGHVS and CDR2 is FQNEAQ. V lost 5 bases, J lost 7 bases, and 12 bases stayed unmatched.

The chain has TRBV6-2 or TRBV6-3 and TRBJ1-4; unclear D gene. The V gene lost 6 bases and the J gene lost 3 bases, with 5 bases spanning the gap. Germline lookup yields CDR1 MNHEY and CDR2 SVGEGT. The CDR3 spans 12 residues. The CDR3: CASSQPNEKLFF. CDR3 DNA sequence: TGTGCCAGCAGCCAGCCTAATGAAAAACTGTTTTTT.